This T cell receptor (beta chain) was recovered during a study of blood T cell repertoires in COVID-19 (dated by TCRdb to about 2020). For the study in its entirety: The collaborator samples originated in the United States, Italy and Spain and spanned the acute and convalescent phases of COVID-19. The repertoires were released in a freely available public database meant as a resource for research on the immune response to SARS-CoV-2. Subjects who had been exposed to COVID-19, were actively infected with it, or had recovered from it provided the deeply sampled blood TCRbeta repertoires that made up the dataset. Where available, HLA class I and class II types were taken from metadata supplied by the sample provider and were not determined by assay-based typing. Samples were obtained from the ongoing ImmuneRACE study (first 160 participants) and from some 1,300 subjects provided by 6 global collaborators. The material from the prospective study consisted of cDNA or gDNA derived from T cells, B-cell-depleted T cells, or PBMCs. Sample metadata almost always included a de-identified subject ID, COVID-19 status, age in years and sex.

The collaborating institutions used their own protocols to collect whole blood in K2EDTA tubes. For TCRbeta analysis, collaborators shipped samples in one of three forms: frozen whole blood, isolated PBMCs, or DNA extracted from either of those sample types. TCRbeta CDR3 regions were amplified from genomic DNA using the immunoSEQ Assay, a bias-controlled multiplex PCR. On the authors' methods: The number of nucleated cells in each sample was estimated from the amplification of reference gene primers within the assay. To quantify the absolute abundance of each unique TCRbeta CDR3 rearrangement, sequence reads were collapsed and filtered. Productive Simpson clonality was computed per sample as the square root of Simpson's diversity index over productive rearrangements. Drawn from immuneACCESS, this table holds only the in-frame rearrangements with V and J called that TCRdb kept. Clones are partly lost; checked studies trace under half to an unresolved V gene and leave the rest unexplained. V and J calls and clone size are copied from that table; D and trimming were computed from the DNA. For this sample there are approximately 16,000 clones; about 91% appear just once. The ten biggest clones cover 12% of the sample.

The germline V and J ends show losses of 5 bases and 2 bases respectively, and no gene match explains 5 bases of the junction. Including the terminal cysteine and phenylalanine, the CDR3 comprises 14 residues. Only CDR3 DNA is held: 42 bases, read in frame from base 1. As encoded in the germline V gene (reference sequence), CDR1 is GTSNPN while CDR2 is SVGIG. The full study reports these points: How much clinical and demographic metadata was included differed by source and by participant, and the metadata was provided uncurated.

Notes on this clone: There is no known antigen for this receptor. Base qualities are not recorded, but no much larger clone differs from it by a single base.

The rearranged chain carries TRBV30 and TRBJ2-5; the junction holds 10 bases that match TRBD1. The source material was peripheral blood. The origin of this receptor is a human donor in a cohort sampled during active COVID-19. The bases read TGTGCCTGGGACAGGGGGCGCGGGCAAGAGACCCAGTACTTC. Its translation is CAWDRGRGQETQYF.